The 11 T cell receptor beta chains below come from one sample, sequenced in a study of blood T cell repertoires in COVID-19. Produced via immunoSEQ multiplex PCR; TCRdb's table is partial and in-frame only. The sample comprises 110,000 to 150,000 clones, over 75% of which are singletons, and around 1.7% rests with the top ten. The sequenced sample consisted of peripheral blood. All receptors derive from a woman between 45 and 65 years old with acute or convalescent COVID-19.

This chain joins TRBV5-5 and TRBJ2-3; 7 bases are shared with TRBD1. The CDR3 sequence is 15 residues long. Germline V CDR1 and CDR2: SGHKS, YYEKEE (reference sequence). V was pared by 0 bases and J by 3 bases, with 4 bases of the junction left unmatched. CDR3 sequence reads: CASSLGQGITDTQYF. The CDR3 DNA sequence: TGTGCCAGCAGCTTGGGACAGGGAATAACAGATACGCAGTATTTT.

The V call is TRBV6-6, the J call TRBJ1-1; TRBD1 agrees at 10 bases. The V segment lost 6 bases and the J segment 4 bases; nucleotides outside the gene matches: 8. Germline V gene lookup returns CDR1 MNHNY and CDR2 SVGAGI (reference sequence). There are 15 residues in the CDR3. In DNA, the CDR3 is TGTGCCAGCAGCCGGACAGGGGGAGGGAGCACTGAAGCTTTCTTT. This sequence encodes CASSRTGGGSTEAFF.

The V gene is TRBV2, the J gene TRBJ1-1, with D tentatively TRBD1 (6 bases). Trimming took 6 bases from V and 4 from J, leaving 18 bases between them. Germline V gives CDR1 SNHLY, CDR2 FYNNEI. The CDR3 totals 15 residues. CDR3 residues: CASSGTIGEGTEAFF. The CDR3 coding sequence is TGTGCCAGCAGCGGGACAATCGGGGAAGGCACTGAAGCTTTCTTT.

The chain couples TRBV9 to TRBJ1-3, with D perhaps TRBD1 (5 bases). The CDR3 is 17 residues long. CDR1 is SGDLS and CDR2 is YYNGEE in the germline V gene. Trimming shortened V by 3 bases and J by 0 bases, and 16 bases separated the two germline ends. CDR3 region: CASSAYQWGVSGNTIYF. CDR3 bases: TGTGCCAGCAGCGCCTACCAATGGGGGGTCTCTGGAAACACCATATATTTT. The variable domain in full, completed from reference TRBV9 and TRBJ1-3, reads DSGVTQTPKHLITATGQRVTLRCSPRSGDLSVYWYQQSLDQGLQFLIQYYNGEERAKGNILERFSAQQFPDLHSELNLSSLELGDSALYFCASSAYQWGVSGNTIYFGEGSWLTVV.

The chain has TRBV3-1 (or the pseudogene TRBV3-2) and TRBJ1-3; 10 bases map to TRBD1. V trimming: 5 bases; J trimming: 4 bases; junction bases outside the gene matches: 5. The CDR3 contains 15 residues. Germline CDR1 reads LGHDT; CDR2 reads YNNKEL (reference sequence). CDR3: CASSTTTGGGNTIYF. The CDR3 nucleotides are TGTGCCAGCAGCACTACGACAGGGGGCGGAAACACCATATATTTT.

The chain employs TRBV7-9 and TRBJ2-1, with a weak D call TRBD2 (5 bases). The V end was cut by 3 bases, the J end by 5 bases, with 8 bases between. The length of the CDR3 is 13 residues. The germline V gene encodes CDR1 SEHNR and CDR2 FQNEAQ (reference sequence). This chain's CDR3 is CASSLTNNNEQFF. CDR3 in DNA: TGTGCCAGCAGCTTGACTAATAACAATGAGCAGTTCTTC.

This clone was detected only once. The rearrangement links TRBV7-2 to TRBJ2-1; TRBD2 matches 8 bases. The CDR3 runs 16 residues. J gave up 7 bases and V 5 bases, and 13 bases lay outside the gene matches. Germline V gives CDR1 SGHTA, CDR2 FQGNSA. The CDR3 here is CASSPDGLAVGNEQFF. The CDR3 DNA is TGTGCCAGCAGCCCAGACGGACTAGCAGTTGGTAATGAGCAGTTCTTC. Using reference TRBV7-2 and TRBJ2-1 for the parts outside the CDR3, the full variable domain is GAGVSQSPSNKVTEKGKDVELRCDPISGHTALYWYRQSLGQGLEFLIYFQGNSAPDKSGLPSDRFSAERTGGSVSTLTIQRTQQEDSAVYLCASSPDGLAVGNEQFFGPGTRLTVL.

This clone was seen a few times. The J gene is TRBJ1-1, the V gene TRBV19, with D possibly TRBD1 on 6 matching bases. CDR3 length: 12 amino acids. Germline V CDR1 and CDR2: LNHDA, SQIVND (reference sequence). V gave up 5 bases and J gave up 5 bases, with 9 bases separating them. The CDR3 region has the DNA TGTGCCAGTAGTGTACAGGGAACTGAAGCTTTCTTT. Its translation is CASSVQGTEAFF. The entire variable domain, with the rest obtained from reference TRBV19 and TRBJ1-1, is as follows: DGGITQSPKYLFRKEGQNVTLSCEQNLNHDAMYWYRQDPGQGLRLIYYSQIVNDFQKGDIAEGYSVSREKKESFPLTVTSAQKNPTAFYLCASSVQGTEAFFGQGTRLTVV.

V usage is TRBV2 and J usage is TRBJ1-3; tentative D call: TRBD1 (5 bases). V was shortened by 2 bases and J by 2 bases, with 7 bases between the two germline ends. CDR3 length equals 14 residues. Germline V gene sequence: CDR1 SNHLY, CDR2 FYNNEI. The chain's CDR3 is CASSEKGAGNTIYF. Written as DNA, the CDR3 is TGTGCCAGCAGTGAAAAAGGGGCTGGAAACACCATATATTTT.

V is TRBV15 and J is TRBJ2-1, with 9 bases that match TRBD2. This CDR3 comprises 16 residues. Unmatched junction bases numbered 13, after V lost 5 bases and J lost 8 bases. Germline V gives CDR1 LNHNV, CDR2 YYDKDF (reference sequence). The CDR3 spells CATSVLGTSLWDEQFF. The CDR3, as DNA: TGTGCCACCAGCGTCCTGGGGACTAGCCTCTGGGATGAGCAGTTCTTC.

The chain uses TRBV11-2 and TRBJ1-2; tentatively, D is TRBD1 (5 bases). Trimming shortened V by 5 bases and J by 0 bases, and 13 bases separated the two germline ends. This CDR3 has 15 amino acids. CDR1 SGHAT and CDR2 FQNNGV come from the germline V gene. The CDR3 protein is CASSPRRGTNYGYTF. In DNA, the CDR3 is TGTGCCAGCAGCCCCCGGAGGGGTACTAACTATGGCTACACCTTC.